Following are 32 T cell receptor beta chains from one sample sequenced in a study of technical replicates of blood from four donors. The data were produced by immunoSEQ multiplex PCR, yet TCRdb's version contains in-frame clones alone and is incomplete. This table holds under 85,000 clones, approximately 96% found once. The material sequenced was T cells isolated from PBMCs. The receptors stem from a human donor in good health.

The chain joins TRBV19 to TRBJ1-5; D not resolved. Germline CDR1 reads LNHDA; CDR2 reads SQIVND (reference sequence). CDR3 length: 15 residues. V dropped 6 bases and J dropped 1 base, with 13 bases sitting between them. The CDR3 loop reads CASSEAPLSNQPQHF. As DNA, the CDR3 is TGTGCCAGTAGCGAAGCCCCTCTAAGCAATCAGCCCCAGCATTTT.

The rearrangement links TRBV4-2 to TRBJ2-1; 8 bases align to TRBD2. CDR3 length equals 16 residues. With 4 bases clipped from V and 8 bases from J, the junction kept 13 bases outside the gene matches. Germline CDR1 is LGHNA and CDR2 is YNFKEQ. The CDR3: CASSLGSGGTGYEQFF. For the CDR3, the DNA is TGTGCCAGCAGCCTAGGAAGCGGGGGTACCGGCTATGAGCAGTTCTTC.

This clone was seen only a few times. V usage is TRBV5-1 and J usage is TRBJ2-7, with a possible D match to TRBD1 (6 bases). CDR3 length equals 14 residues. V was cut by 4 bases and J by 3 bases, with 14 bases left in between. Germline V CDR1 and CDR2: SGHRS, YFSETQ. The CDR3 nucleotides are TGCGCCAGCAGCCCAGGGGACACAAGCTACGAGCAGTACTTC. Translated, it gives CASSPGDTSYEQYF.

The chain links TRBV7-9 to TRBJ1-6; D is unresolved. In germline, CDR1 is SEHNR, CDR2 FQNEAQ (reference sequence). CDR3 length: 13 amino acids. The V gene lost 5 bases and the J gene lost 7 bases, with 9 bases spanning the gap. In DNA form, the CDR3 reads TGTGCCAGCAGCGTCGAACAAAATTCACCCCTCCACTTT. This gives the protein CASSVEQNSPLHF.

The CDR3 loop reads CASSVGLAGAYEQYF. The CDR3, as DNA: TGTGCCAGTAGTGTGGGACTAGCGGGAGCCTACGAGCAGTACTTC. The chain uses TRBV19 and TRBJ2-7; the match to TRBD2 covers 14 bases. The CDR3 runs to 15 residues. CDR1 is LNHDA and CDR2 is SQIVND in the germline V gene (reference sequence). J lost 2 bases, V lost 5 bases, and 2 bases had no gene match.

This CDR3 reads CAINRGLKTSSYEQYF. The CDR3 nucleotides read TGTGCCATCAACAGGGGCCTCAAAACCTCCTCCTACGAGCAGTACTTC. The rearrangement uses TRBV2 and TRBJ2-7; 7 bases are shared with TRBD1. Germline values: CDR1 SNHLY, CDR2 FYNNEI. This CDR3 comprises 16 residues. With 10 bases clipped from V and 0 bases from J, the junction kept 15 bases outside the gene matches.

The sample holds one count of this clone. V and J are TRBV4-2 and TRBJ2-2; 9 bases fit TRBD2. The ends lost 1 base at V and 7 bases at J; junction bases unmatched: 7. Germline values: CDR1 LGHNA, CDR2 YNFKEQ. The CDR3 is 16 residues long. This CDR3 reads CASSQGGRGGVGELFF. For the CDR3, the DNA is TGTGCCAGCAGCCAAGGTGGGCGGGGGGGCGTCGGGGAGCTGTTTTTT.

This rearrangement joins TRBV19 to TRBJ1-6; D perhaps matches TRBD1 (5 bases). Trimming took off 0 bases at V and 6 bases at J, with 15 bases between the two ends. The germline V gene encodes CDR1 LNHDA and CDR2 SQIVND (reference sequence). This CDR3 is 17 amino acids long. Here the CDR3 DNA reads TGTGCCAGTAGTATAGATCAGCAGGGCTCGGCTAATTCACCCCTCCACTTT. Protein: CASSIDQQGSANSPLHF.

The chain combines TRBV28 with TRBJ2-4, with D uncertain. Trimming cost V 1 base and J 5 bases, with 3 bases left between them. The CDR3 totals 12 residues. CDR1 and CDR2 from the germline V gene are MDHEN and SYDVKM. The CDR3: CASSLSENIQYF. CDR3 nucleotide sequence: TGTGCCAGCAGTTTATCCGAAAACATTCAGTACTTC. The full variable domain, in which reference TRBV28 and TRBJ2-4 provide the parts outside the CDR3, is DVKVTQSSRYLVKRTGEKVFLECVQDMDHENMFWYRQDPGLGLRLIYFSYDVKMKEKGDIPEGYSVSREKKERFSLILESASTNQTSMYLCASSLSENIQYFGAGTRLSVL.

The rearrangement uses TRBV29-1 and TRBJ1-2; 7 positions match TRBD1. V shed 2 bases, J shed 1 base, and the junction held 19 bases outside the gene matches. In germline, CDR1 is SQVTM, CDR2 ANQGSEA. The CDR3 has 19 amino acids. The CDR3 sequence: CSVERGILDRGTVNYGYTF. The CDR3 nucleotides read TGCAGCGTTGAAAGGGGGATTCTCGACCGGGGGACAGTTAACTATGGCTACACCTTC.

This clone was seen only once. The chain combines TRBV10-3 with TRBJ2-7; 8 bases fit TRBD1. J lost 3 bases, V lost 2 bases, and 6 bases had no gene match. Germline V gene sequence: CDR1 ENHRY, CDR2 SYGVKD. CDR3 length equals 15 residues. CDR3 in amino acids: CAISETGGKGYEQYF. CDR3 coding DNA: TGTGCCATCAGTGAGACAGGGGGGAAAGGCTACGAGCAGTACTTC.

The V gene is TRBV18, the J gene TRBJ1-2; D remains ambiguous. Trimming pared 2 bases from V and 0 bases from J, leaving 13 bases between. Germline assignment: CDR1 KGHSH and CDR2 LQKENI. The CDR3 spans 16 residues. The CDR3 region has the DNA TGTGCCAGCTCACCAGAGGGAGCTGGCTCTAACTATGGCTACACCTTC. Protein product: CASSPEGAGSNYGYTF.

This rearrangement joins TRBV18 to TRBJ2-7, with D possibly matching TRBD1 (5 bases). Germline lookup yields CDR1 KGHSH and CDR2 LQKENI. The V and J ends lost 6 bases and 1 base respectively, with 10 bases between them. The CDR3 loop spans 13 amino acids. The CDR3 loop reads CASSPTESYEQYF. CDR3 coding DNA: TGTGCCAGCTCCCCGACAGAATCCTACGAGCAGTACTTC.

This chain connects TRBV7-9 to TRBJ1-1; 9 nucleotides agree with TRBD1. The CDR3 covers 15 residues. Trimming at V came to 2 bases and at J to 5 bases, leaving 6 bases not matched to a gene. The germline V gene has CDR1 SEHNR and CDR2 FQNEAQ (reference sequence). In DNA form, the CDR3 reads TGTGCCAGCAGCTTAAAAAGACAGGGGGGAACTGAAGCTTTCTTT. Protein: CASSLKRQGGTEAFF.

V and J are TRBV11-2 and TRBJ2-2; D is unclear. CDR1 is SGHAT, CDR2 FQNNGV, per germline. Between the trimmed V and J ends, which lost 2 bases and 1 base, there was a span of 11 bases. This CDR3 spans 16 amino acids. The chain's CDR3 is CASSLFSLENTGELFF. In DNA, the CDR3 is TGTGCCAGCAGCTTATTTTCGTTAGAGAACACCGGGGAGCTGTTTTTT.

The chain recombines TRBV27 with TRBJ1-1, with 9 bases lining up with TRBD1. The germline CDR1 and CDR2 sequences are MNHEY and SMNVEV (reference sequence). V gave up 7 bases and J gave up 3 bases; unmatched junction bases: 3. The CDR3 covers 13 residues. Here the CDR3 reads CASKRTGDTEAFF. DNA for the CDR3: TGTGCCAGCAAGCGGACAGGGGACACTGAAGCTTTCTTT.

The V and J genes are TRBV27 and TRBJ2-7, with a weak D call TRBD1 (6 bases). Germline V gene lookup returns CDR1 MNHEY and CDR2 SMNVEV (reference sequence). The CDR3 length is 15 residues. V was clipped by 5 bases and J by 5 bases, with 19 bases between them. CDR3 sequence: CASSLSWTALHEQYF. CDR3 nucleotide sequence: TGTGCCAGCAGTCTGAGTTGGACAGCTCTACACGAGCAGTACTTC.

The rearrangement links TRBV29-1 to TRBJ2-3; 11 positions match TRBD2. From germline, CDR1 is SQVTM and CDR2 ANQGSEA. The CDR3 consists of 17 residues. The V gene end was trimmed by 7 bases and the J gene end by 4 bases; junction bases not matched to a gene: 16. The CDR3 coding sequence is TGCAGCGCTGTAGTCGTCTATAGCGGGAGGGGAGCAGATACGCAGTATTTT. Its translation: CSAVVVYSGRGADTQYF.

This chain uses TRBV18 with TRBJ2-1, with 9 bases identical to TRBD2. CDR1 is KGHSH, CDR2 LQKENI, per germline. V trimming: 3 bases; J trimming: 7 bases; junction bases outside the gene matches: 1. This CDR3 is built from 13 residues. CDR3: CASSPSGGNEQFF. The CDR3 DNA reads TGTGCCAGCTCACCTAGCGGGGGTAATGAGCAGTTCTTC.

The gene calls are TRBV10-1 and TRBJ2-1; 9 bases fit TRBD2. Germline V gene data show CDR1 as WNHNN and CDR2 as SYGVQD (reference sequence). This CDR3 has 16 residues. After removal of 4 bases from V and 5 bases from J, the junction contained 9 bases not matched to a gene. The DNA of the CDR3 is TGCGCCAGCAGTGCGCAGCTAGCGGGGAGGAACAATGAGCAGTTCTTC. As protein: CASSAQLAGRNNEQFF.

The sample holds one count of this clone. The chain uses TRBV5-1 and TRBJ2-3; no clear D. V lost 4 bases and J 8 bases, leaving 11 bases between the germline ends. The CDR3 has 12 amino acids. From germline, CDR1 is SGHRS and CDR2 YFSETQ. CDR3 in DNA: TGCGCCAGCAGCCAGGATCTTTCTACGCAGTATTTT. Translating it yields CASSQDLSTQYF. Full variable domain (rest looked up from reference TRBV5-1 and TRBJ2-3): KAGVTQTPRYLIKTRGQQVTLSCSPISGHRSVSWYQQTPGQGLQFLFEYFSETQRNKGNFPGRFSGRQFSNSRSEMNVSTLELGDSALYLCASSQDLSTQYFGPGTRLTVL.

The chain joins TRBV6-4 to TRBJ1-2; 10 bases match TRBD1. V lost 5 bases, J lost 3 bases, and 6 bases stayed unmatched. Looked up from germline, CDR1 is MRHNA and CDR2 is SNTAGT. The length of the CDR3 is 15 residues. The CDR3 sequence: CASSRTGGNDYGYTF. CDR3 DNA sequence: TGTGCCAGCAGTCGGACAGGGGGTAATGACTATGGCTACACCTTC.

This chain uses TRBV27 with TRBJ2-5; 7 nucleotides align to TRBD2. J gave up 4 bases and V 2 bases, and 13 bases lay outside the gene matches. There are 17 residues in the CDR3. Germline CDR1 reads MNHEY; CDR2 reads SMNVEV (reference sequence). CDR3 protein: CASSLRGVGRFVETQYF. In nucleotides, the CDR3 is TGTGCCAGCAGTTTACGGGGGGTGGGGAGGTTTGTAGAGACCCAGTACTTC.

The gene calls are TRBV19 and TRBJ1-4, with 9 positions matching TRBD1. CDR3 length equals 15 residues. J lost 5 bases, V lost 6 bases, and 7 bases had no gene match. Germline V lookup: CDR1 LNHDA, CDR2 SQIVND (reference sequence). CDR3 DNA sequence: TGTGCCAGTAGGGCCTACAGGGGGCTCAATGAAAAACTGTTTTTT. It yields the protein CASRAYRGLNEKLFF.

The rearrangement links TRBV10-1 to TRBJ2-2; 7 nucleotides align to TRBD2. Germline V CDR1 and CDR2: WNHNN, SYGVQD (reference sequence). V lost 10 bases, J lost 2 bases, and 10 bases stayed unmatched. The CDR3 is 15 amino acids. As DNA, the CDR3 is TGCGCCACCGGGAGGCTAGCGGTTAACACCGGGGAGCTGTTTTTT. Amino acids: CATGRLAVNTGELFF.

CDR3 residues: CASTSRDTQYF. The CDR3 DNA follows: TGTGCCAGCACCTCACGGGATACGCAGTATTTT. The rearrangement uses TRBV5-4 and TRBJ2-3; D is unclear. V lost 6 bases, J lost 6 bases, and 8 bases lay in between. The germline CDR1 and CDR2 sequences are SGHNT and YYREEE (reference sequence). This CDR3 region has 11 residues.

The rearrangement joins TRBV7-9 to TRBJ2-3; maybe TRBD2 (5 bases). The V end was cut by 9 bases, the J end by 3 bases, with 19 bases between. The CDR3 runs to 15 residues. Germline values: CDR1 SEHNR, CDR2 FQNEAQ (reference sequence). Written as DNA, the CDR3 is TGTGCCAGTAAAGGAGCGGTCGAATGGACAGATACGCAGTATTTT. Amino acid sequence: CASKGAVEWTDTQYF. Full variable domain (rest looked up from reference TRBV7-9 and TRBJ2-3): DTGVSQNPRHKITKRGQNVTFRCDPISEHNRLYWYRQTLGQGPEFLTYFQNEAQLEKSRLLSDRFSAERPKGSFSTLEIQRTEQGDSAMYLCASKGAVEWTDTQYFGPGTRLTVL.

The genes are TRBV27 and TRBJ2-7; TRBD1 agrees at 10 bases. Germline loops: CDR1 MNHEY, CDR2 SMNVEV (reference sequence). The length of the CDR3 is 15 residues. Germline trimming cut 5 bases from V and 6 bases from J; bases unmatched to any gene: 10. This CDR3 is CASSLPGTGVSEQYF. The CDR3 DNA reads TGTGCCAGCAGTCTCCCCGGGACAGGGGTTTCCGAGCAGTACTTC.

The gene calls are TRBV11-3 and TRBJ1-2; unclear D gene. V was clipped by 3 bases and J by 7 bases, with 21 bases between them. The CDR3 consists of 16 residues. Germline V gene lookup returns CDR1 SGHNT and CDR2 YENEEA. DNA of the CDR3: TGTGCCAGCAGCTTTGCGGCACCTTGGAGGTGGGTTGGCTACACCTTC. This gives the protein CASSFAAPWRWVGYTF.

The rearrangement joins TRBV5-1 to TRBJ1-2; 7 positions agree with TRBD1. The CDR3 extends over 15 amino acids. Germline-derived CDR1 and CDR2 are SGHRS and YFSETQ. The V segment lost 4 bases and the J segment 8 bases; nucleotides outside the gene matches: 14. DNA for the CDR3: TGCGCCAGCAGCAACGACAGGGAAGGGCTGTGGGGCTACACCTTC. It translates to CASSNDREGLWGYTF.

The chain links TRBV6-5 to TRBJ2-7, with TRBD1 matching over 11 bases. Trimming took 6 bases from V and 7 from J; bases not matched to a gene: 8. CDR3 length: 14 residues. CDR1 is MNHEY and CDR2 is SVGAGI in the germline V gene. The CDR3 DNA reads as TGTGCCAGCAGCTCCGGGACAGGGGGTGTAGAGCAGTACTTC. Amino acids: CASSSGTGGVEQYF.

CDR3 in amino acids: CASSQELGTGFEQFF. CDR3 in DNA: TGTGCCAGCAGCCAAGAATTAGGGACAGGGTTCGAGCAGTTCTTC. The J gene is TRBJ2-1, the V gene TRBV14; TRBD1 matches at 9 bases. In germline, CDR1 is SGHDN, CDR2 FVKESK. CDR3 size: 15 residues. Trimming cost V 0 bases and J 10 bases; bases outside gene matches: 7.